This T cell receptor (beta chain) was sequenced in a study of long-term antiretroviral therapy in people with HIV. This clone showed up just a few times. CDR1 and CDR2 from the germline V gene are SGHNT and YENEEA. The V gene end was trimmed by 3 bases and the J gene end by 6 bases; junction bases not matched to a gene: 1. The CDR3 runs 12 residues. At the survey level, the v3.0 immunoSEQ assay was run. Clones were sequenced by immunoSEQ multiplex PCR, and TCRdb holds only the in-frame ones, with some missing. The top ten hold roughly 15% of the sample, which has approximately 13,000 clones, around four fifths seen once.

Sequencing was performed on unsorted PBMCs, taken 1.8 years before starting antiretroviral therapy. This sequence originates from a woman in her thirties or forties with HIV. The chain couples TRBV11-3 to TRBJ2-7; 8 bases are shared with TRBD2. The CDR3 DNA follows: TGTGCCAGCAGCTTTGCGGGAGGCGAGCAGTACTTC. Translated, it gives CASSFAGGEQYF.